The T cell receptor (beta chain) described here comes from a study of cytomegalovirus exposure and HLA in healthy donors. The study, taken as a whole, reports: The classifier reportedly diagnosed cytomegalovirus status with high sensitivity and specificity.

Comments on this clone: The antigen remains undetermined.

Only in-frame clones appear in the TCRdb table, and some are missing; sequencing was by immunoSEQ multiplex PCR. The table lists 200,000 to 250,000 clones, just under 90% of them singletons. The sample taken for sequencing was PBMCs. This clonotype was sampled from a man aged 18 to 29 in good health and CMV-seronegative.

The CDR3 region has the DNA TGTGCCAGCAGCTTAGACGGGTGGCAGTACTTC. Protein product: CASSLDGWQYF. The V call is TRBV7-2, the J call TRBJ2-7; the D is unclear. In germline, CDR1 is SGHTA, CDR2 FQGNSA. The CDR3 spans 11 residues. V was clipped by 1 base and J by 9 bases, with 7 bases between them.